This TCR beta chain stems from a study of CD4 T cells in relation to SARS-CoV-2 and coronaviruses. TCRdb keeps only in-frame clones here, not all; method: immunoSEQ multiplex PCR. The sample includes about 20,000 clones, 74% seen only once; the top ten take 21%. The table lists this clone with a count of one. Its antigen is currently unknown. Unexposed donor CD4+ T cells date from about 2011-2018, before the COVID-19 pandemic. Isolation of CD4+ T cells took place after around 11 days in culture. In germline, CDR1 is LNHDA, CDR2 SQIVND (reference sequence). Losses at the gene ends were 5 bases for V and 7 bases for J; bases not matched to a gene: 7. There are 13 residues in the CDR3.

The TCR originated in a human donor in good health. The sequencing sample was made of CD4+ T cells from PBMCs, cultured in vitro. V and J are TRBV19 and TRBJ1-2; 7 bases are a match to TRBD1. CDR3 region: CASSPRTGFGYTF. CDR3 coding DNA: TGTGCCAGTAGTCCCAGGACAGGCTTTGGCTACACCTTC.